This passage covers 21 T cell receptor beta chains from one sample sequenced in a study of CD8+ T cells in alopecia areata. The authors extracted RNA and reverse transcribed it into cDNA as the sequencing template. Sequenced by immunoSEQ multiplex PCR; TCRdb stores in-frame clones only, minus some. The sample lists 200,000 to 250,000 clones, around three fifths occurring once. Source: CD4+ T cells sorted from blood, taken at week 0. Every receptor here comes from a human donor with alopecia areata.

The chain recombines TRBV5-1 with TRBJ2-3; D tentatively reads TRBD1 or TRBD2 (5 bases each). In germline, CDR1 is SGHRS, CDR2 YFSETQ. The CDR3 consists of 14 residues. V was trimmed by 3 bases and J by 6 bases, leaving 14 bases between them. CDR3 loop: CASSWDPRPDTQYF. CDR3 sequence (DNA): TGCGCCAGCAGCTGGGACCCTCGGCCCGATACGCAGTATTTT.

This clone turned up a few times. This rearrangement joins TRBV4-1 to TRBJ2-4, with 9 bases lining up with TRBD1. This CDR3 region has 19 residues. Germline V lookup: CDR1 MGHRA, CDR2 YSYEKL. V lost 0 bases, J lost 3 bases, and 12 bases stayed unmatched. The CDR3 region has the DNA TGCGCCAGCAGCCAAGAGGGGACAGGGACCCGGTCAAGCAAAAACATTCAGTACTTC. Translating it yields CASSQEGTGTRSSKNIQYF.

The chain employs TRBV19 and TRBJ1-2; weak D call: TRBD1 (5 bases). Germline CDR1 is LNHDA and CDR2 is SQIVND (reference sequence). Trimming left V 3 bases short and J 6 bases short, with 14 bases between. The CDR3 is 14 amino acids. CDR3 amino acids: CASSIGQGPDGYTF. The CDR3, as DNA: TGTGCCAGTAGTATCGGGCAGGGACCCGATGGCTACACCTTC.

This rearrangement joins TRBV2 to TRBJ2-1; tentative D call: TRBD1 (6 bases). Trimming stripped 6 bases from V and 7 bases from J, with 22 bases between. In germline, CDR1 is SNHLY, CDR2 FYNNEI. The CDR3 spans 16 residues. CDR3 residues: CASSGRDTTRWNEQFF. The CDR3 DNA is TGTGCCAGCAGCGGACGGGACACTACAAGGTGGAATGAGCAGTTCTTC.

The chain employs TRBV5-8 and TRBJ2-1; 8 bases are a match to TRBD1. V lost 2 bases, J lost 9 bases, and 10 bases stayed unmatched. Germline CDR1 SGHTS, CDR2 YDEGEE. This CDR3 is 15 amino acids long. CDR3 nucleotides: TGTGCCAGCAGCTTCCGGACAGGGTCCGGTAGTGAGCAGTTCTTC. It codes for CASSFRTGSGSEQFF. Full variable domain (rest looked up from reference TRBV5-8 and TRBJ2-1): EAGVTQSPTHLIKTRGQQATLRCSPISGHTSVYWYQQALGLGLQFLLWYDEGEERNRGNFPPRFSGRQFPNYSSELNVNALELEDSALYLCASSFRTGSGSEQFFGPGTRLTVL.

This clone was observed a handful of times. The genes are TRBV29-1 and TRBJ2-6; perhaps D is TRBD1 or TRBD2 (6 bases each). Germline V gives CDR1 SQVTM, CDR2 ANQGSEA. CDR3 length: 17 residues. The V gene lost 2 bases and the J gene lost 0 bases, with 14 bases spanning the gap. The CDR3 nucleotides are TGCAGCGTTGAATCCGGGGGCAAGGGCTCTGGGGCCAACGTCCTGACTTTC. Amino acids: CSVESGGKGSGANVLTF.

This rearrangement joins TRBV29-1 to TRBJ2-1, with D possibly TRBD2 on 5 matching bases. The CDR3 totals 11 residues. Between the trimmed V and J ends, which lost 4 bases and 7 bases, there was a span of 8 bases. Germline CDR1 SQVTM, CDR2 ANQGSEA. CDR3 sequence: CSVVGVNEQFF. The CDR3 nucleotides are TGCAGCGTTGTCGGGGTGAATGAGCAGTTCTTC.

The chain uses TRBV20-1 and TRBJ1-2, with D maybe TRBD1 (5 bases). The CDR3 has 10 residues. Between the trimmed V and J ends, which lost 6 bases and 7 bases, there was a span of 9 bases. Per the germline V gene, CDR1 is DFQATT and CDR2 is SNEGSKA (reference sequence). CDR3 protein: CSAEGAGYTF. CDR3 DNA: TGCAGTGCAGAAGGGGCTGGCTACACCTTC.

J is TRBJ1-2 and V is TRBV7-6; 11 bases fit TRBD1. From germline, CDR1 is SGHVS and CDR2 FNYEAQ. This CDR3 spans 14 amino acids. The trim removed 3 bases at V and 3 bases at J, leaving 0 bases unmatched. CDR3 bases: TGTGCCAGCAGCTTGGACAGGGGGCACTATGGCTACACCTTC. This translates into CASSLDRGHYGYTF.

Many counts were recorded for this clone. The chain recombines TRBV13 with TRBJ2-7; the match to TRBD2 covers 7 bases. The CDR3 runs 14 residues. The junction had 3 bases not matched to a gene; V was cut back by 2 bases and J by 2 bases. CDR1 and CDR2 from the germline V gene are PRHDT and FYEKMQ (reference sequence). This chain's CDR3 is CASSLSGVTYEQYF. The CDR3 DNA follows: TGTGCCAGCAGCTTAAGCGGGGTTACCTACGAGCAGTACTTC. The full variable domain, completed using reference TRBV13 and TRBJ2-7, is AAGVIQSPRHLIKEKRETATLKCYPIPRHDTVYWYQQGPGQDPQFLISFYEKMQSDKGSIPDRFSAQQFSDYHSELNMSSLELGDSALYFCASSLSGVTYEQYFGPGTRLTVT.

The chain is built from TRBV9 and TRBJ1-4, with 9 positions matching TRBD1. Trimming at V came to 4 bases and at J to 7 bases, leaving 5 bases not matched to a gene. In germline, CDR1 is SGDLS, CDR2 YYNGEE. This CDR3 has 14 residues. CDR3 coding DNA: TGTGCCAGCAGCTCCCGACAGGGGGGTGAAAAACTGTTTTTT. This encodes CASSSRQGGEKLFF.

V and J are TRBV9 and TRBJ2-3; tentative D call: TRBD2 (5 bases). Germline CDR1 reads SGDLS; CDR2 reads YYNGEE. CDR3 length: 14 amino acids. Trimming removed 0 bases from V and 3 bases from J, with 8 bases in between. The CDR3 bases are TGTGCCAGCAGCGTAGAACTAGTAACAGATACGCAGTATTTT. Its translation is CASSVELVTDTQYF.

This sequence joins TRBV7-9 and TRBJ2-1, with 9 bases aligning to TRBD1. The V and J ends lost 2 bases and 4 bases, in that order; junction bases with no gene match: 9. Germline lookup yields CDR1 SEHNR and CDR2 FQNEAQ (reference sequence). CDR3 size: 17 residues. CDR3 sequence (DNA): TGTGCCAGCAGCTTAACCCCGGTGACAGGGGGATACAATGAGCAGTTCTTC. Translation gives CASSLTPVTGGYNEQFF.

The gene calls are TRBV30 and TRBJ2-7; D is possibly TRBD1 or TRBD2 (5 bases each). The germline CDR1 and CDR2 sequences are GTSNPN and SVGIG (reference sequence). The CDR3 covers 16 residues. Trimming removed 0 bases at V and 2 bases at J, with 17 bases between. CDR3 protein: CAWSVPRGVFTYEQYF. The CDR3 DNA sequence: TGTGCCTGGAGTGTACCCCGAGGGGTTTTCACCTACGAGCAGTACTTC. Full variable domain (missing parts from reference TRBV30 and TRBJ2-7): SQTIHQWPATLVQPVGSPLSLECTVEGTSNPNLYWYRQAAGRGLQLLFYSVGIGQISSEVPQNLSASRPQDRQFILSSKKLLLSDSGFYLCAWSVPRGVFTYEQYFGPGTRLTVT.

This chain joins TRBV5-8 and TRBJ1-5; 8 positions match TRBD1. The germline V gene encodes CDR1 SGHTS and CDR2 YDEGEE. The CDR3 totals 15 residues. Trimming cost V 4 bases and J 5 bases; bases outside gene matches: 8. CDR3 coding DNA: TGTGCCAGCAGCCAAGGACAGGGCGCTCATCAGCCCCAGCATTTT. Encoded protein: CASSQGQGAHQPQHF.

For the CDR3, the DNA is TGTGCCAGCAACCGGGCCTTGTTTAGCGGCTACACCTTC. Amino acids: CASNRALFSGYTF. The J gene is TRBJ1-2, the V gene TRBV5-6; the D is unclear. Germline V gene lookup returns CDR1 SGHDT and CDR2 YYEEEE. This CDR3 is built from 13 residues. Trimming removed 6 bases at V and 8 bases at J, with 17 bases between.

This clone was recorded a few times. The chain links TRBV29-1 to TRBJ2-1; D is perhaps TRBD1 or TRBD2 (6 bases each). This CDR3 contains 16 residues. In germline, CDR1 is SQVTM, CDR2 ANQGSEA. The CDR3 reads CSADRTSNRGGGVQFF. CDR3 DNA sequence: TGCAGTGCTGACAGGACTTCGAACCGGGGAGGAGGTGTCCAGTTCTTC.

The rearrangement joins TRBV7-9 to TRBJ2-3; D is possibly TRBD2 (6 bases). The V gene lost 4 bases and the J gene lost 6 bases, with 17 bases spanning the gap. Germline V gene data show CDR1 as SEHNR and CDR2 as FQNEAQ (reference sequence). The CDR3 contains 15 residues. CDR3 nucleotides: TGTGCCAGCAGCTACACTGGGACTTCCTCGGATACGCAGTATTTT. Its protein is CASSYTGTSSDTQYF.

The chain recombines TRBV27 with TRBJ2-7; 9 positions match TRBD1. CDR3 length: 14 residues. The germline V gene has CDR1 MNHEY and CDR2 SMNVEV (reference sequence). The V and J ends lost 6 bases and 3 bases, in that order; junction bases with no gene match: 6. The CDR3 loop is CASRISGQGYEQYF. The CDR3, as DNA: TGTGCCAGCAGAATATCGGGACAGGGCTACGAGCAGTACTTC.

This rearrangement joins TRBV29-1 to TRBJ2-3; TRBD1 agrees at 10 bases. Germline assignment: CDR1 SQVTM and CDR2 ANQGSEA. CDR3 size: 13 residues. The V segment lost 4 bases and the J segment 4 bases; nucleotides outside the gene matches: 2. CDR3 coding DNA: TGCAGCGTTGCGACAGGGGGCCCAGATACGCAGTATTTT. Encoded protein: CSVATGGPDTQYF.

The table lists this clone with a few counts. The chain uses TRBV7-9 and TRBJ1-4, with D perhaps TRBD1 (6 bases). Germline loops: CDR1 SEHNR, CDR2 FQNEAQ (reference sequence). The CDR3 covers 16 residues. The V end lost 5 bases, the J end lost 8 bases, and 21 bases lay between the germline ends. CDR3: CASSPLSQGMDEKLFF. The CDR3 DNA sequence: TGTGCCAGCAGCCCATTGTCCCAGGGGATGGACGAAAAACTGTTTTTT. Supplemented by reference TRBV7-9 and TRBJ1-4, the full variable domain reads DTGVSQNPRHKITKRGQNVTFRCDPISEHNRLYWYRQTLGQGPEFLTYFQNEAQLEKSRLLSDRFSAERPKGSFSTLEIQRTEQGDSAMYLCASSPLSQGMDEKLFFGSGTQLSVL.